These T cell receptor beta chains were read from a single sample in a study of blood T cell repertoires in COVID-19. This table comes from immunoSEQ multiplex PCR, and its TCRdb copy is limited to in-frame clones, with some not included. This table has tens of thousands of clones, roughly 89% appearing once. The sequencing input was peripheral blood. The receptors shown here come from a human donor in a cohort sampled during active COVID-19. The CDR3 runs from the conserved cysteine through the conserved F or W. Each record gives: clone size, V gene, J gene, D gene, CDR3 protein, CDR3 DNA. D genes are given only for firm matches. Rows may omit the clone size; those that give it use once, few, many or a size class.

NA,TRBV11-2,TRBJ1-1,TRBD1,CASSWGEGAASEAFF,TGTGCCAGCAGCTGGGGAGAGGGGGCGGCATCTGAAGCTTTCTTT
NA,TRBV11-2,TRBJ1-6,NA,CASSSDRFSSYNSPLHF,TGTGCCAGCAGTTCCGACAGGTTTAGCTCCTATAATTCACCCCTCCACTTT
once,TRBV14,TRBJ1-2,TRBD1,CASSPGQGHGYTF,TGTGCCAGCAGCCCCGGACAGGGCCATGGCTACACCTTC
NA,TRBV5-4,TRBJ1-1,NA,CASSAQGGDYTEAFF,TGTGCCAGCAGCGCCCAGGGTGGGGATTACACTGAAGCTTTCTTT
NA,TRBV5-1,TRBJ2-7,TRBD1,CASSATGTALYEQYF,TGCGCCAGCAGCGCCACCGGGACAGCTCTCTACGAGCAGTACTTC
NA,TRBV7-8,TRBJ1-1,NA,CASSSINTEAFF,TGTGCCAGCAGCTCTATAAACACTGAAGCTTTCTTT
once,TRBV15,TRBJ2-7,NA,CATSSRTVSEQYF,TGTGCCACCAGCTCACGGACAGTCTCCGAGCAGTACTTC
NA,TRBV3-1/TRBV3-2,TRBJ1-1,NA,CASTQGPGMNTEAFF,TGTGCCAGCACCCAAGGTCCAGGGATGAACACTGAAGCTTTCTTT
NA,TRBV7-6,TRBJ2-1,TRBD2,CASSSIGTSGGPFSYNEQFF,TGTGCCAGCAGCTCTATCGGGACTAGCGGGGGGCCATTCTCCTACAATGAGCAGTTCTTC
once,TRBV7-2,TRBJ1-6,NA,CASSLVGRNSPLHF,TGTGCCAGCAGCTTAGTAGGGAGGAATTCACCCCTCCACTTT
NA,TRBV7-2,TRBJ2-6,NA,CASSLVAGAWANVLTF,TGTGCCAGCAGCTTAGTAGCTGGGGCCTGGGCCAACGTCCTGACTTTC
NA,TRBV7-9,TRBJ1-2,TRBD1,CASSLGQGAHYGYTF,TGTGCCAGCAGCTTAGGCCAGGGGGCGCACTATGGCTACACCTTC
NA,TRBV2,TRBJ2-7,NA,CASSEVPSAAYEQYF,TGTGCCAGCAGTGAGGTGCCCTCTGCGGCCTACGAGCAGTACTTC
NA,TRBV3-1/TRBV3-2,TRBJ1-1,TRBD1,CASSHIGTGGLYTEAFF,TGTGCCAGCAGCCATATTGGGACAGGGGGCCTTTACACTGAAGCTTTCTTT
NA,TRBV7-6,TRBJ2-6,NA,CASSLRTTGVSGANVLTF,TGTGCCAGCAGCTTAAGGACGACAGGCGTCTCTGGGGCCAACGTCCTGACTTTC
NA,TRBV18,TRBJ1-5,TRBD1,CASSAGTGNSNQPQHF,TGTGCCAGCTCAGCTGGGACAGGCAATAGCAATCAGCCCCAGCATTTT
NA,TRBV3-1/TRBV3-2,TRBJ2-7,NA,CASSQTSYEQYF,TGTGCCAGCAGCCAAACATCCTACGAGCAGTACTTC
NA,TRBV6-5,TRBJ1-6,NA,CASSYDRTGNSPLHF,TGTGCCAGCAGTTACGACCGGACGGGGAATTCACCCCTCCACTTT
NA,TRBV6-2/TRBV6-3,TRBJ2-1,NA,CASSDPGTSTYNEQFF,TGTGCCAGCAGCGACCCCGGGACATCCACTTACAATGAGCAGTTCTTC
NA,TRBV29-1,TRBJ2-6,NA,CSVAGREYSGANVLTF,TGCAGCGTGGCCGGTAGGGAGTACTCTGGGGCCAACGTCCTGACTTTC
few,TRBV3-1/TRBV3-2,TRBJ2-7,NA,CASSQDFQGHNYEQYF,TGTGCCAGCAGCCAAGATTTCCAGGGACACAACTACGAGCAGTACTTC
NA,TRBV25-1,TRBJ1-4,NA,CASSESETREKLFF,TGTGCCAGCAGTGAATCAGAGACTCGGGAAAAACTGTTTTTT
NA,TRBV19,TRBJ2-6,TRBD1,CASSIPPRQGSGANVLTF,TGTGCCAGTAGTATACCCCCCCGACAGGGCTCTGGGGCCAACGTCCTGACTTTC
NA,TRBV27,TRBJ1-1,NA,CASKKGEVLTEAFF,TGTGCCAGCAAAAAAGGGGAAGTCTTAACTGAAGCTTTCTTT
NA,TRBV12-3/TRBV12-4,TRBJ1-2,NA,CASTWGGDYGYTF,TGTGCCAGCACCTGGGGGGGGGACTATGGCTACACCTTC
NA,TRBV19,TRBJ1-5,TRBD1,CASSKTGLGNQPQHF,TGTGCCAGTAGCAAGACAGGGCTCGGCAATCAGCCCCAGCATTTT
NA,TRBV12-3/TRBV12-4,TRBJ1-2,NA,CASSTRGADGYTF,TGTGCCAGCAGCACTCGGGGGGCTGATGGCTACACCTTC
NA,TRBV7-9,TRBJ2-7,TRBD1,CASSSSQGQGINEQYF,TGTGCCAGCAGCTCATCCCAGGGACAGGGGATCAACGAGCAGTACTTC
NA,TRBV7-6,TRBJ1-3,NA,CASSPRGGNTIYF,TGTGCCAGCAGCCCCCGCGGGGGAAACACCATATATTTT
NA,TRBV19,TRBJ1-1,TRBD1,CASSTGQGLTEAFF,TGTGCCAGTAGTACGGGACAGGGGTTGACTGAAGCTTTCTTT
NA,TRBV18,TRBJ2-5,NA,CASSPRLTPRSGGAEWETQYF,TGTGCCAGCTCACCACGACTCACCCCCCGAAGCGGAGGGGCTGAATGGGAGACCCAGTACTTC
NA,TRBV19,TRBJ1-2,TRBD1,CASSIERTGYLYGYTF,TGTGCCAGTAGTATAGAACGGACAGGGTATCTCTATGGCTACACCTTC
once,TRBV4-3,TRBJ1-6,TRBD1,CASSQPDRDSPLHF,TGCGCCAGCAGCCAACCGGACAGGGATTCACCCCTCCACTTT
NA,TRBV7-2,TRBJ2-1,TRBD2,CASRGLAGGPGRNEQFF,TGTGCCAGCAGGGGACTAGCGGGGGGGCCCGGGAGAAATGAGCAGTTCTTC
NA,TRBV6-2/TRBV6-3,TRBJ2-7,NA,CASSYRGGPYEQYF,TGTGCCAGCAGTTACAGGGGCGGCCCCTACGAGCAGTACTTC
NA,TRBV28,TRBJ1-1,NA,CASSLGPRGPNTEAFF,TGTGCCAGCAGTTTGGGTCCCAGAGGGCCGAACACTGAAGCTTTCTTT
NA,TRBV18,TRBJ1-3,NA,CASSPPPGWVEGNTIYF,TGTGCCAGCTCACCACCCCCGGGGTGGGTGGAAGGAAACACCATATATTTT
NA,TRBV7-9,TRBJ1-4,NA,CASSSKQGSNEKLFF,TGTGCCAGCAGTTCCAAACAGGGATCTAATGAAAAACTGTTTTTT
NA,TRBV29-1,TRBJ2-7,TRBD1,CSVGQGEEQYF,TGCAGCGTGGGACAGGGGGAGGAGCAGTACTTC
NA,TRBV6-5,TRBJ1-1,TRBD1,CASSSPGQGVTEAFF,TGTGCCAGCAGTTCTCCGGGACAGGGGGTCACTGAAGCTTTCTTT
NA,TRBV19,TRBJ1-5,NA,CASSISRGGLVGSPQHF,TGTGCCAGTAGTATTAGTAGGGGGGGGCTCGTGGGTTCGCCCCAGCATTTT
NA,TRBV7-2,TRBJ1-3,TRBD1,CASSTGTGENTIYF,TGTGCCAGCAGCACAGGGACAGGCGAAAACACCATATATTTT
NA,TRBV6-5,TRBJ1-2,TRBD1,CASRGQGLPYGYTF,TGTGCCAGCAGGGGACAGGGTTTGCCCTATGGCTACACCTTC
NA,TRBV6-5,TRBJ2-7,TRBD1,CASRDRGSYEQYF,TGTGCCAGCCGAGACAGGGGGTCCTACGAGCAGTACTTC
NA,TRBV7-8,TRBJ1-5,TRBD1,CASSLGQGDSNQPQHF,TGTGCCAGCAGCTTGGGCCAGGGGGATAGCAATCAGCCCCAGCATTTT
NA,TRBV4-1,TRBJ1-4,TRBD1,CASSPGQGPLRSEKLFF,TGCGCCAGCAGCCCCGGACAGGGGCCTTTACGATCCGAAAAACTGTTTTTT
NA,TRBV4-3,TRBJ2-7,NA,CASSQDRGLGEQYF,TGCGCCAGCAGCCAAGATCGGGGTCTAGGCGAGCAGTACTTC
NA,TRBV4-3,TRBJ2-2,NA,CASSPAERGTGELFF,TGCGCCAGCAGCCCCGCGGAAAGGGGGACCGGGGAGCTGTTTTTT
NA,TRBV19,TRBJ2-1,NA,CASRNYNEQFF,TGTGCCAGCCGTAACTACAATGAGCAGTTCTTC
NA,TRBV3-1/TRBV3-2,TRBJ2-7,TRBD1,CASTRDSPLYEQYF,TGTGCCAGTACCCGGGACAGCCCTCTTTACGAGCAGTACTTC